The entry below describes one TCR beta chain. The specificity of this receptor is unknown. Base quality data are lacking; no much larger clone is found one base away. These data are taken from a study of CD8 T cell repertoires and HIV-1 epitope variants (TCRdb year 2020). Notes on the research overall: Twenty-five peptides representing autologous and known Gag and Nef epitope variants were each used to stimulate T cells in separate culture wells. A CMV, EBV and flu peptide pool, the Ebola AY9 epitope as negative control, and a no-peptide well were included as control conditions. The epitopes tested were three Gag epitope families plus Nef HW9 and YT9. T cells were enriched with the EasySep Human T Cell Enrichment Kit and co-cultured with equal numbers of autologous T cell-negative cells as antigen-presenting cells. The cultures were grown for less than 11 days in IMDM with gentamicin, and half of the media was changed on days 3 and 7 with IL-2, IL-7 and IL-15 added. An aliquot of 1M T cells was saved as an uncultured baseline condition, separate from the roughly 80 T cell cultures. A total of 75 to 100 T cell cultures were run, with each culture condition done in triplicate except for one peptide, which was done in duplicate.

The EasySep Human CD8+ T Cell Enrichment Kit was used on day 10 to isolate CD8+ T cells from every culture. Study-wide conclusions, independent of this receptor: Of the nine antigen-specific TCR beta clonotypes identified, roughly six appeared cross-reactive for autologous or known escape epitope variants. Only TCR beta chains were identified by the assay, and proliferation to antigen, not T cell function or cytokine profile, was indicated. About five clonotypes recognized the Nef KF9 family and one clonotype recognized the HW9 family, while no responses were seen to the TAALDMSHF plasma variant.

The immunoSEQ platform was used to sequence TCR beta CDR3 regions at survey depth. The QIAamp DNA micro kit was used to extract genomic DNA from every cultured and uncultured CD8+ T cell population. On the authors' methods: Samples with under 5,000 productive reads were excluded, and this exclusion removed about 6.5% of the roughly 80 HIV peptide-stimulated cultures. A MANAFEST web app trimmed sequences to CDR3 and removed nonproductive sequences, CDR3s under 5 amino acids, and those not starting C or ending F/W. To count as antigen-specific, a clonotype had to be expanded in at least 2 of 3 replicates compared with the no-peptide control at FDR 0.01, and only within one epitope family. A frequency at least fivefold higher than in wells stimulated with peptides from other epitope families was additionally required for specific clonotypes. TCRdb took this table from immuneACCESS and kept in-frame rearrangements with V and J called. Such tables lack part of the clones; where checked against another copy, unresolved V genes explain under half of the gap, and the rest is unexplained. The V and J calls and clone size were taken over from that table, and D and trimming were inferred from the DNA. The sample table contains about 90,000 clones; only one count was recorded for roughly four fifths of them. Roughly 26% of the sample rests with the top ten.

The sample taken for sequencing was uncultured baseline CD8+ T cells from peripheral blood mononuclear cells (PBMCs). The TCR sequence derives from a male donor with HIV.

The CDR3 has the sequence CAWSRGGGAYEQYF. The nucleotides read TGTGCCTGGAGTAGGGGAGGGGGGGCCTACGAGCAGTACTTC. Here the chain combines TRBV30 and TRBJ2-7, with a tentative D gene TRBD2 over 7 matching bases. According to the germline V gene (reference sequence), CDR1 reads GTSNPN and CDR2 reads SVGIG. V lost 2 bases and J lost 2 bases; the stretch between them is 13 bases long. Including cysteine and phenylalanine, the CDR3 has 14 amino acids. Only the CDR3 DNA is retained, 42 bases long and in frame from the first base.